These T cell receptor beta chains were read from a single sample in a study of regulatory T cells in long-lasting Graves disease. TCRdb ran MiXCR on the multiplex PCR reads and lists one entry per CDR3 protein. The data hold 420,000 or so distinct CDR3 sequences, with about 16% observed a single time. These sequences were also reported in another study, on T cells in Graves' hyperthyroidism and ophthalmopathy.

The source material was peripheral blood mononuclear cells (PBMCs), sampled at new diagnosis, from a patient treated with antithyroid drugs. The receptors shown here come from a woman aged 18-29 years with Graves disease. Each CDR3 is given with its conserved first and last residue. The D gene is left open where the match is weak. Clone size, where shown, is once, few, many, or a class for clones that have expanded.

d_call,v_call,clone_size,j_call,cdr3_nt,cdr3_aa
NA,TRBV7-3,NA,TRBJ2-1,TGTGCCAGCAGCTTACAGGGCACTAGAATGGGTGAGCAGTTCTTC,CASSLQGTRMGEQFF
TRBD1,TRBV5-1,many,TRBJ1-2,TGCGCCAGCAGAACTACTGACAGGGGCCACTATGGCTACACCTTC,CASRTTDRGHYGYTF
NA,TRBV27,NA,TRBJ1-2,TGTGCCAGCAGCCCGGGCTCTACTAACTATGGCTACACCTTC,CASSPGSTNYGYTF
TRBD1,TRBV12-3/TRBV12-4,few,TRBJ1-3,TGTGCCAGCATACAGGGGGGATTCGCTGGAAACACCATATATTTT,CASIQGGFAGNTIYF
NA,TRBV11-2,few,TRBJ2-3,TGTGCCAGCAGCTTAGTGGAACTAGCATCAGGTACGCAGTATTTT,CASSLVELASGTQYF
NA,TRBV5-4,few,TRBJ2-7,TGTGCCAGCAAACCTGAGGCGCTGAGCTCCTACGAGCAGTACTTC,CASKPEALSSYEQYF
NA,TRBV3-1,many,TRBJ1-2,TGTGCCAGCAGCCAAATCATGCGCGACTACACCTTC,CASSQIMRDYTF
TRBD1,TRBV13,many,TRBJ1-1,TGTGCCAGCAGCCCGACAGGGGAGTCGAACACTGAAGCTTTCTTT,CASSPTGESNTEAFF
NA,TRBV19,NA,TRBJ1-1,TGTGCCAGTAGTATCAGGGTAGAGGTGACTGAAGCTTTCTTT,CASSIRVEVTEAFF
NA,TRBV2,NA,TRBJ2-1,TGTGCCAGCAGTGAAGGGCTCACCCTCAGCTCCTACAATGAGCAGTTCTTC,CASSEGLTLSSYNEQFF
NA,TRBV6-5,few,TRBJ1-6,TGTGCCAGCAGTTACTCGGAGAATTCACCCCTCCACTTT,CASSYSENSPLHF
NA,TRBV28,many,TRBJ1-6,TGTGCCAGCAGTTTGGGTCCAGGGTCACCCCTCCACTTT,CASSLGPGSPLHF
NA,TRBV30,many,TRBJ2-7,TGTGCCTGGACGGGCGGGCTTAGTGACGAGCAGTACTTC,CAWTGGLSDEQYF
TRBD1,TRBV14,NA,TRBJ2-1,TGTGCCAGCAGCCAAGTAGGACAGGAATACAATGAGCAGTTCTTC,CASSQVGQEYNEQFF
TRBD1,TRBV2,many,TRBJ2-1,TGTGCCAGCAAGTATGCAGGACAGGGGGCCTATGAGCAGTTCTTC,CASKYAGQGAYEQFF
NA,TRBV5-4,NA,TRBJ2-5,TGTGCCAGCAGCTTGAAACGTACGGAGACCCAGTACTTC,CASSLKRTETQYF